The clone carrying this T cell receptor beta chain was detected many times. Its target is not known. The data belong to a study of CD8+CD57+ T cells in acquired aplastic anemia. Background on the study: The average for DNA from sorted CD4+ and CD8+ cells was around 3.5 ug.

The CDR3 contains 13 residues. Trimming shortened V by 3 bases and J by 13 bases, and 13 bases separated the two germline ends. Points from the study as a whole: Comparison of patients with controls identified around 31 shared CD8+ CDR3 sequences. Patients and controls were not found to differ significantly in CD8+ Simpson's diversity.

TCR beta VDJ and CDR3 profiles were obtained from a genomic DNA template. TCRdb passed the reads through MiXCR, listing each CDR3 protein once. This table holds fewer than 150,000 distinct CDR3 sequences, 48% found once. This clonotype originated in a human donor in good health, serving as a control. The sequenced sample consisted of sorted CD4+, CD8+, or CD8+CD57+ T cells (not recorded which) from PBMCs. The V gene is TRBV12-3 or TRBV12-4, the J gene TRBJ1-6, with D tentatively TRBD1 (5 bases). The CDR3 DNA reads TGTGCCAGCAGTTTGGGGGTAGTAGGGCCCCTCCACTTT. It yields the protein CASSLGVVGPLHF.